The 9 T cell receptor beta chains below come from one sample, sequenced in a study of shared clonotypes between healthy human individuals. Profiling relied on immunoSEQ multiplex PCR, and the TCRdb table lists in-frame clones only, not all of them. The repertoire includes about 490,000 clones, 76% of them detected once, and 10% to 15% sits in the top ten. The specimen was PBMCs. The receptors come from a woman aged 40 to 50 in good health. Some clones in this sample may be carry-over from other donors' samples.

About this clone itself: This likely stems from a read error, as it lies one base from a far larger clone. The chain uses TRBV29-1 and TRBJ1-2; D is perhaps TRBD1 (5 bases). Germline CDR1 is SQVTM and CDR2 is ANQGSEA. This CDR3 has 13 residues. The CDR3 loop is CSAEDVGPEGYTF. For the CDR3, the DNA is TGCAGCGCTGAAGATGTGGGACCGGAGGGCTACACCTTC. The variable domain in full, completed from reference TRBV29-1 and TRBJ1-2, reads SAVISQKPSRDICQRGTSLTIQCQVDSQVTMMFWYRQQPGQSLTLIATANQGSEATYESGFVIDKFPISRPNLTFSTLTVSNMSPEDSSIYLCSAEDVGPEGYTFGSGTRLTVV.

V and J are TRBV30 and TRBJ2-1; D could derive from TRBD1 or TRBD2 (5 bases each). V lost 4 bases and J 8 bases, leaving 15 bases between the germline ends. The CDR3 runs 13 residues. In germline, CDR1 is GTSNPN, CDR2 SVGIG (reference sequence). CDR3 protein: CAWTLGRGYEQFF. For the CDR3, the DNA is TGTGCCTGGACCCTAGGACGGGGCTATGAGCAGTTCTTC.

In regard to this clone: In the same sample, other DNA sequences code for this CDR3. The V and J genes are TRBV6-5 and TRBJ1-2; 7 bases match TRBD1. Germline V lookup: CDR1 MNHEY, CDR2 SVGAGI. CDR3 length: 13 residues. Germline trimming cut 5 bases from V and 4 bases from J; bases unmatched to any gene: 4. The CDR3 bases are TGTGCCAGCAGTCGGGACAGAACCTATGGCTACACCTTC. It yields the protein CASSRDRTYGYTF.

As for this clone: The sample holds other DNA sequences that translate to the same CDR3. Here the CDR3 DNA reads TGTGCCAGCAGCTTAGTAGGTGGAAACACCATATATTTT. It codes for CASSLVGGNTIYF. The V call is TRBV7-2, the J call TRBJ1-3; unclear D gene. Germline V CDR1 and CDR2: SGHTA, FQGNSA. The CDR3 is 13 amino acids. Trimming left V 1 base short and J 3 bases short, with 4 bases between.

The rearrangement uses TRBV19 and TRBJ1-1; the match to TRBD1 covers 7 bases. CDR1 is LNHDA and CDR2 is SQIVND in the germline V gene (reference sequence). The V gene end was trimmed by 5 bases and the J gene end by 6 bases; junction bases not matched to a gene: 12. This CDR3 has 15 amino acids. CDR3 sequence (DNA): TGTGCCAGTAGTCCCGACAGGGCTTCAAGCTCTGAAGCTTTCTTT. It codes for CASSPDRASSSEAFF.

This rearrangement joins TRBV5-6 to TRBJ2-5, with TRBD2 matching 7 bases. The length of the CDR3 is 13 residues. Germline-derived CDR1 and CDR2 are SGHDT and YYEEEE. The V segment lost 3 bases and the J segment 2 bases; nucleotides outside the gene matches: 1. The CDR3 region has the DNA TGTGCCAGCAGCTCGGGACTACAAGAGACCCAGTACTTC. The encoded protein is CASSSGLQETQYF. The entire variable domain, with the rest obtained from reference TRBV5-6 and TRBJ2-5, is as follows: DAGVTQSPTHLIKTRGQQVTLRCSPKSGHDTVSWYQQALGQGPQFIFQYYEEEERQRGNFPDRFSGHQFPNYSSELNVNALLLGDSALYLCASSSGLQETQYFGPGTRLLVL.

As concerns this clone: Given a much more abundant clone one base away, this may be a read error. The CDR3 reads CASSFGGGASTGELFF. The CDR3 region has the DNA TGTGCCAGCAGCTTTGGGGGAGGGGCTAGCACCGGGGAGCTGTTTTTT. The chain carries TRBV11-2 and TRBJ2-2, with 7 nucleotides matching TRBD2. The CDR3 length is 16 residues. J gave up 4 bases and V 3 bases, and 8 bases lay outside the gene matches. The V gene's germline CDR1 is SGHAT and CDR2 FQNNGV.

This clone was recorded once. The chain uses TRBV19 and TRBJ1-1, with 7 positions matching TRBD1. J gave up 0 bases and V 3 bases, and 10 bases lay outside the gene matches. The germline V gene has CDR1 LNHDA and CDR2 SQIVND (reference sequence). The CDR3 is made up of 17 amino acids. The CDR3 is CASSMEPGQTMNTEAFF. The CDR3 DNA reads TGTGCCAGTAGTATGGAACCGGGACAGACCATGAACACTGAAGCTTTCTTT. The entire variable domain, with the rest obtained from reference TRBV19 and TRBJ1-1, is as follows: DGGITQSPKYLFRKEGQNVTLSCEQNLNHDAMYWYRQDPGQGLRLIYYSQIVNDFQKGDIAEGYSVSREKKESFPLTVTSAQKNPTAFYLCASSMEPGQTMNTEAFFGQGTRLTVV.

V gene TRBV6-1 combines with J gene TRBJ2-7, with a tentative D call TRBD2 (6 bases). The germline CDR1 and CDR2 sequences are MNHNS and SASEGT. With 7 bases removed from V and 3 bases from J, the gap between germline ends came to 16 bases. This CDR3 has 14 amino acids. CDR3 sequence reads: CASISGTGFYEQYF. Written as DNA, the CDR3 is TGTGCCAGCATCTCAGGGACTGGATTCTACGAGCAGTACTTC.